The 21 T cell receptor beta chains given below trace back to one sample, sequenced in a study of T cells after yellow fever vaccination. Each CDR3 protein is one row after TCRdb ran MiXCR on the 5' RACE reads. The sample has roughly 350,000 distinct CDR3 sequences; over 4% are singletons. This specimen consisted of PBMCs, obtained 5 days after the yellow fever booster vaccination. These receptors were taken from a man aged 18-30 years who received the YFV17D yellow fever vaccine.

A few counts support this clonotype. This chain uses TRBV28 with TRBJ1-2, with D perhaps TRBD1 (6 bases). The germline V gene encodes CDR1 MDHEN and CDR2 SYDVKM. Trimming took 6 bases from V and 8 from J, leaving 16 bases between them. This CDR3 contains 13 residues. The CDR3 region is CASRFTGWEGYTF. The CDR3, as DNA: TGTGCCAGCAGATTCACAGGGTGGGAGGGCTACACCTTC.

In its sample, this clonotype was seen a few times. This chain joins TRBV10-3 and TRBJ2-1, with TRBD2 matching 8 bases. With 9 bases clipped from V and 0 bases from J, the junction kept 1 base outside the gene matches. This CDR3 contains 13 residues. Looked up from germline, CDR1 is ENHRY and CDR2 is SYGVKD. The CDR3 loop is CAIGLASYNEQFF. The CDR3 DNA follows: TGTGCCATAGGACTAGCCTCCTACAATGAGCAGTTCTTC.

The rearrangement links TRBV20-1 to TRBJ2-1; D is uncertain. The CDR3 has 15 amino acids. Deletions cut 5 bases from V and 1 base from J, with 15 bases between. Per germline, CDR1 DFQATT and CDR2 SNEGSKA (reference sequence). The CDR3 DNA is TGCAGTGCTCGCGGACCGTCCGGGTCCTACAATGAGCAGTTCTTC. Amino acids: CSARGPSGSYNEQFF.

The chain is built from TRBV7-2 and TRBJ1-2; D uncertain. Germline V gives CDR1 SGHTA, CDR2 FQGNSA. The CDR3 spans 16 residues. The V gene lost 2 bases and the J gene lost 4 bases, with 17 bases spanning the gap. The chain's CDR3 is CASSLNVATSTYGYTF. CDR3 nucleotide sequence: TGTGCCAGCAGCTTAAACGTGGCGACGTCTACCTATGGCTACACCTTC.

In its sample, this clonotype was seen many times. The chain recombines TRBV9 with TRBJ2-5; 9 positions match TRBD2. CDR1 SGDLS and CDR2 YYNGEE come from the germline V gene. CDR3 length: 15 residues. The J segment lost 2 bases and the V segment lost 3 bases, leaving 5 bases of the junction unmatched. CDR3 protein: CASSAVSGGQETQYF. Here the CDR3 DNA reads TGTGCCAGCAGCGCCGTTAGCGGGGGACAAGAGACCCAGTACTTC.

This clonotype was observed a handful of times. The rearrangement links TRBV5-8 to TRBJ2-1, with 8 nucleotides matching TRBD2. Germline assignment: CDR1 SGHTS and CDR2 YDEGEE. The V gene end was trimmed by 0 bases and the J gene end by 8 bases; junction bases not matched to a gene: 7. This CDR3 is 15 amino acids long. The CDR3: CASSLGVAGSDEQFF. As DNA, the CDR3 is TGTGCCAGCAGCTTGGGAGTAGCGGGGAGCGATGAGCAGTTCTTC.

This clonotype was seen a few times. The rearrangement uses TRBV12-3 or TRBV12-4 and TRBJ2-7; D not certain. The CDR3 has 17 residues. Deletions cut 5 bases from V and 1 base from J, with 21 bases between. CDR3 amino acids: CASSVREVGNPSYEQYF. The CDR3 region has the DNA TGTGCCAGCAGTGTCCGAGAGGTAGGGAACCCATCCTACGAGCAGTACTTC.

This clonotype was picked up many times. The chain carries TRBV7-9 and TRBJ2-7; D not certain. The CDR3 extends over 13 amino acids. CDR1 and CDR2 from the germline V gene are SEHNR and FQNEAQ (reference sequence). V lost 6 bases, J lost 0 bases, and 9 bases lay in between. The CDR3 is CASSTRSSYEQYF. CDR3 DNA: TGTGCCAGCAGTACCAGGAGCTCCTACGAGCAGTACTTC.

This clonotype occurred many times. The rearrangement joins TRBV29-1 to TRBJ2-5; tentatively, D is TRBD1 or TRBD2 (5 bases each). The CDR3 consists of 14 residues. Germline V lookup: CDR1 SQVTM, CDR2 ANQGSEA. V was clipped by 6 bases and J by 2 bases, with 16 bases between them. Here the CDR3 reads CSVPLGGYQETQYF. For the CDR3, the DNA is TGCAGCGTCCCGCTTGGGGGTTATCAAGAGACCCAGTACTTC.

This chain links TRBV7-2 with TRBJ2-5, with D possibly being TRBD1 (6 bases). The V end was cut by 5 bases, the J end by 5 bases, with 24 bases between. Germline V lookup: CDR1 SGHTA, CDR2 FQGNSA. The CDR3 extends over 17 amino acids. Written as DNA, the CDR3 is TGTGCCAGCAGCCCCAAGTGGAGCGCCAAGGGGGAGGAGACCCAGTACTTC. Translating it yields CASSPKWSAKGEETQYF.

This clonotype was observed many times. This chain's CDR3 is CSADRGGITEAFF. For the CDR3, the DNA is TGCAGTGCGGACAGGGGTGGGATCACTGAAGCTTTCTTT. This rearrangement joins TRBV20-1 to TRBJ1-1, with TRBD1 matching 9 bases. The CDR3 runs to 13 residues. Trimming at V came to 6 bases and at J to 4 bases, leaving 6 bases not matched to a gene. Per germline, CDR1 DFQATT and CDR2 SNEGSKA (reference sequence).

V is TRBV12-3 or TRBV12-4 and J is TRBJ1-3; D call uncertain. The CDR3 contains 14 residues. Trimming took 3 bases from V and 0 from J, leaving 6 bases between them. The CDR3 is CASSFMSSGNTIYF. The CDR3 bases are TGTGCCAGCAGTTTTATGAGCTCTGGAAACACCATATATTTT.

Ten or more counts support this clonotype. The V and J genes are TRBV7-2 and TRBJ2-1, with 8 bases fitting TRBD2. V was pared by 4 bases and J by 7 bases, with 6 bases of the junction left unmatched. There are 14 residues in the CDR3. CDR1 and CDR2 (germline): SGHTA, FQGNSA. The CDR3 is CASSSAGGWNEQFF. In nucleotides, the CDR3 is TGTGCCAGCAGCTCCGCGGGGGGCTGGAATGAGCAGTTCTTC.

A few counts support this clonotype. This sequence joins TRBV7-3 and TRBJ2-1, with D tentatively TRBD2 (6 bases). The CDR3 is made up of 14 amino acids. The V and J ends lost 5 bases and 4 bases respectively, with 12 bases between them. Germline V gene sequence: CDR1 SGHTA, CDR2 FQGTGA. CDR3 bases: TGTGCCAGCAGCGCACGGGGGTCTTACAATGAGCAGTTCTTC. Protein sequence: CASSARGSYNEQFF.

This chain uses TRBV3-1 with TRBJ1-1, with TRBD1 matching over 9 bases. The germline CDR1 and CDR2 sequences are LGHDT and YNNKEL (reference sequence). There are 15 residues in the CDR3. Trimming cost V 7 bases and J 0 bases; bases outside gene matches: 6. The DNA for the CDR3 is TGTGCCAGCAAGCAAGGGACAGGGATGAACACTGAAGCTTTCTTT. The encoded protein is CASKQGTGMNTEAFF.

The V gene is TRBV7-8, the J gene TRBJ1-1; D unclear. V was clipped by 4 bases and J by 0 bases, with 9 bases between them. The CDR3 spans 14 residues. Germline-derived CDR1 and CDR2 are SGHVS and FQNEAQ. CDR3: CASSWTEMNTEAFF. The CDR3 DNA sequence: TGTGCCAGCAGCTGGACGGAAATGAACACTGAAGCTTTCTTT.

A remark on this clonotype: This may arise from a read error, as a much more abundant clone is one base away. The rearrangement links TRBV20-1 to TRBJ1-6; D is possibly TRBD1 (5 bases). This CDR3 comprises 13 residues. Germline CDR1 and CDR2: DFQATT and SNEGSKA (reference sequence). The chain's CDR3 is CSARDQGDSPIHF. CDR3 DNA: TGCAGTGCTAGAGATCAGGGAGATTCACCCATCCACTTT.

There are many counts of this clonotype. The chain recombines TRBV4-1 with TRBJ2-1, with D perhaps assigned TRBD1 or TRBD2 (6 bases each). This CDR3 region has 16 residues. Trimming shortened V by 3 bases and J by 0 bases, and 12 bases separated the two germline ends. Germline CDR1 is MGHRA and CDR2 is YSYEKL. The DNA for the CDR3 is TGCGCCAGCAGCCAGAGGGGGGCCAGCTCCTACAATGAGCAGTTCTTC. Translation gives CASSQRGASSYNEQFF.

This clonotype was recorded at least ten times. CDR3 nucleotides: TGTGCCAGCAGCCCCCGACTTGGGGCTTACAATGAGCAGTTCTTC. Amino acids: CASSPRLGAYNEQFF. The rearrangement joins TRBV7-9 to TRBJ2-1; D may be TRBD1 (5 bases). Germline CDR1 is SEHNR and CDR2 is FQNEAQ (reference sequence). CDR3 length: 15 residues. Trimming stripped 5 bases from V and 4 bases from J, with 15 bases between.

In this sample, this clonotype turned up many times. The chain is built from TRBV5-1 and TRBJ1-1, with a weak D call TRBD1 (6 bases). The CDR3 has 14 residues. Per germline, CDR1 SGHRS and CDR2 YFSETQ. The V and J ends lost 2 bases and 5 bases respectively, with 13 bases between them. The CDR3 is CASSLQGQATEAFF. CDR3 sequence (DNA): TGCGCCAGCAGCTTACAGGGCCAGGCGACTGAAGCTTTCTTT.

In this sample, this clonotype turned up many times. The CDR3: CASSHRGTFAYAQRPLHF. The CDR3 DNA reads TGTGCCAGCAGCCACCGCGGGACGTTTGCCTACGCCCAACGACCCCTCCACTTT. This sequence joins TRBV3-2 and TRBJ1-6; whether TRBD1, the table's D call, matches the DNA was not checked. TRBV3-2 is annotated as a pseudogene. The CDR3 has 18 residues.